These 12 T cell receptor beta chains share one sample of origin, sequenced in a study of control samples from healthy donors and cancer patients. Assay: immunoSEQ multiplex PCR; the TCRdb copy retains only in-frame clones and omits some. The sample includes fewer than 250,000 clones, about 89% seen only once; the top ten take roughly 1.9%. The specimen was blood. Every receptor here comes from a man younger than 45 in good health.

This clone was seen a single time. The CDR3 here is CASSLTGAPRDNEQFF. DNA for the CDR3: TGTGCCAGCAGCCTCACGGGGGCCCCCCGTGACAATGAGCAGTTCTTC. V is TRBV3-1 (or the pseudogene TRBV3-2) and J is TRBJ2-1; either TRBD1 or TRBD2 may fit D (6 bases each). The CDR3 is 16 amino acids. Between the trimmed V and J ends, which lost 4 bases and 5 bases, there was a span of 18 bases. Per germline, CDR1 LGHDT and CDR2 YNNKEL (reference sequence).

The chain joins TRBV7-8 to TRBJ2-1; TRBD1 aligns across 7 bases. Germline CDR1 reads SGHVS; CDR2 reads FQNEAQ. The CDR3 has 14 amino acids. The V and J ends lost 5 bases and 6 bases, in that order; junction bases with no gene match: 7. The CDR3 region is CASSLVSGGNEQFF. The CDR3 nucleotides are TGTGCCAGCAGCCTCGTTTCAGGGGGCAATGAGCAGTTCTTC. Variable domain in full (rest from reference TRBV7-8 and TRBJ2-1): GAGVSQSPRYKVAKRGQDVALRCDPISGHVSLFWYQQALGQGPEFLTYFQNEAQLDKSGLPSDRFFAERPEGSVSTLKIQRTQQEDSAVYLCASSLVSGGNEQFFGPGTRLTVL.

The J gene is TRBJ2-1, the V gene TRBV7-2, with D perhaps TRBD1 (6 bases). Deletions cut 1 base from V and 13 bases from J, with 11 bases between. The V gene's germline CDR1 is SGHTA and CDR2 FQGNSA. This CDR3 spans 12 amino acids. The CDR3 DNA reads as TGTGCCAGCAGCTTAGTTGGGACACTTCAGTTCTTC. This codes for CASSLVGTLQFF. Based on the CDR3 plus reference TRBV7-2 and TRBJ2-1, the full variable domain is GAGVSQSPSNKVTEKGKDVELRCDPISGHTALYWYRQSLGQGLEFLIYFQGNSAPDKSGLPSDRFSAERTGGSVSTLTIQRTQQEDSAVYLCASSLVGTLQFFGPGTRLTVL.

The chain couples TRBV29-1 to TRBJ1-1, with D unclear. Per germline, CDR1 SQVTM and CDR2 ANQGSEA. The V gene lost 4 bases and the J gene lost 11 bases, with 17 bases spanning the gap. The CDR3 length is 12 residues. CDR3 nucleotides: TGCAGCGTTGTTCAGGTGGATAGGAGGGCTTTCTTT. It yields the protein CSVVQVDRRAFF.

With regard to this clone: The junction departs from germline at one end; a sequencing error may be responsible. The CDR3 loop reads CASSLAGGVYNEQFF. CDR3 coding DNA: TGTGCCAGCAGCCTAGCGGGGGGGGTTTACAATGAGCAGTTCTTC. The chain is built from TRBV7-2 and TRBJ2-1; 12 bases are a match to TRBD2. Germline values: CDR1 SGHTA, CDR2 FQGNSA. This CDR3 is 15 amino acids long.

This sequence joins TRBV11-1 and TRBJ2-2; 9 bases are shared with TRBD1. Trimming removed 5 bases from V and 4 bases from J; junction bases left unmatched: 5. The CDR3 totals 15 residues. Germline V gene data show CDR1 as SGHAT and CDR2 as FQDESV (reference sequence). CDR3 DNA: TGTGCCAGCAGCCAAAGGGGACAGGGCACCGGGGAGCTGTTTTTT. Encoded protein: CASSQRGQGTGELFF. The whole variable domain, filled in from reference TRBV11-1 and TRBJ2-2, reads EAEVAQSPRYKITEKSQAVAFWCDPISGHATLYWYRQILGQGPELLVQFQDESVVDDSQLPKDRFSAERLKGVDSTLKIQPAELGDSAMYLCASSQRGQGTGELFFGEGSRLTVL.

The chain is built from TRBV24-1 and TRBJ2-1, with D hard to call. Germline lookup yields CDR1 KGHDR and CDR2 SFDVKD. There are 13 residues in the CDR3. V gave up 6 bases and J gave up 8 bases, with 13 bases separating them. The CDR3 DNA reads TGTGCCACCAGTTGGAAAGGCGTGCATGAGCAGTTCTTC. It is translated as CATSWKGVHEQFF.

CDR3 DNA sequence: TGTGCCAGCAGCTTAGAAGGAAACACCATATATTTT. Translating it yields CASSLEGNTIYF. The chain is built from TRBV7-6 and TRBJ1-3; D is ambiguous. Trimming left V 1 base short and J 4 bases short, with 2 bases between. CDR1 and CDR2 (germline): SGHVS, FNYEAQ. The CDR3 spans 12 residues.

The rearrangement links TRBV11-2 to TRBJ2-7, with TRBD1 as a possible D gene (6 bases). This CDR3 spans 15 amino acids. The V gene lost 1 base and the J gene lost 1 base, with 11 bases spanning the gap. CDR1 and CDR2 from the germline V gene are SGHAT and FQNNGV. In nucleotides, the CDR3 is TGTGCCAGCAGCTTAGCGTTAGGACAGTCCTACGAGCAGTACTTC. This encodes CASSLALGQSYEQYF. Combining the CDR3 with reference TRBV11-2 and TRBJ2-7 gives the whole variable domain EAGVAQSPRYKIIEKRQSVAFWCNPISGHATLYWYQQILGQGPKLLIQFQNNGVVDDSQLPKDRFSAERLKGVDSTLKIQPAKLEDSAVYLCASSLALGQSYEQYFGPGTRLTVT.

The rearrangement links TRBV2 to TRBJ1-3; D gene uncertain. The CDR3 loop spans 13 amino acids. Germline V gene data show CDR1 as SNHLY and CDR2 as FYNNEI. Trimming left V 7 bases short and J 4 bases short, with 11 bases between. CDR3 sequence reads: CASNRLVGNTIYF. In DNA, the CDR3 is TGTGCCAGCAATCGTTTGGTGGGAAACACCATATATTTT.

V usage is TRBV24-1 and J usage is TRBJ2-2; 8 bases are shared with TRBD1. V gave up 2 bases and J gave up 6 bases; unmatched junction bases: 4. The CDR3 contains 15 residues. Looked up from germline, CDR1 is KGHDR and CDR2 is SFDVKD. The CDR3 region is CATSDSRGRSGELFF. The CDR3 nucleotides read TGTGCCACCAGTGATTCCAGGGGGCGGTCCGGGGAGCTGTTTTTT.

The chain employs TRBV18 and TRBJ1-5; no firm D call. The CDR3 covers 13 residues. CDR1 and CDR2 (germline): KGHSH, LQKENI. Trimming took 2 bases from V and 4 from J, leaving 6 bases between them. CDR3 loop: CASSPGQNQPQHF. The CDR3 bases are TGTGCCAGCTCACCAGGCCAGAATCAGCCCCAGCATTTT.